This record looks at one TCR beta chain sequence and its context. What this receptor recognizes is not known. Base-call qualities are not available, and no considerably larger clone is one nucleotide away. The entry originates in a study of precursors of human CD4 cytotoxic T cells (dated by TCRdb to the late 2010s). Regarding the research as a whole: CD4+ memory subsets from roughly 13 donors in total were covered by the bulk TCR-seq analysis. TCR-seq analysis of over 11 donors yielded TCRalpha and TCRbeta chain sequences (table S7).

On the study overall, not on this receptor specifically: Only 13 of the 14 donors were included in some bulk TCR-seq comparisons, suggesting that not every subset was available for every donor. IL-7Rhigh and IL-7R- TEMRA subsets showed more restricted TCR repertoires, with lower diversity and more expanded clonotypes, than TCM and TEM subsets. A bigger share of IL-7Rhigh TEMRA clonotypes consisted of expanded effector clonotypes than was the case for TEM or TCM clonotypes. According to the authors, a human observational design cannot definitively establish the direction of differentiation between precursor and effector cells.

In the germline V gene, CDR1 corresponds to ENHRY and CDR2 to SYGVKD. V trim: 6 bases; J trim: 4 bases; unmatched bases: 5. Counted from cysteine to phenylalanine, this CDR3 has 13 amino acids. The entry retains the CDR3 DNA only, 39 bases that are in frame from base 1. To test a precursor-effector relationship among CD4 cytotoxic T cells, bulk UMI-based TCR sequencing was performed on four sorted CD4+ memory subsets (TCM, TEM, IL-7Rhigh TEMRA, IL-7R- TEMRA). Cells were obtained from peripheral blood mononuclear cells isolated from human blood. Sequenced using an Illumina MiSeq. Under the source paper's analysis protocol: To quantify repertoire diversity, the Shannon-Wiener index was calculated using VDJtools. TCRbeta clonotypes with a clonotype frequency of at least 3 were defined as expanded. Using fastp trimming at Q25 and MiXCR clonotype assembly, TCRdb reanalyzed the public sequencing data and kept in-frame beta chains. When rows share a CDR3 protein, they turn into one entry using the most common DNA and genes. For this entry, the V and J calls and clone size follow TCRdb and not the study's own pipeline. The sample table contains about 720 distinct CDR3 sequences; only one count was recorded for 20% to 25% of them. In total, the top ten clones hold approximately 8.6% of the sample.

This receptor was obtained from a human donor in good health. The sample taken for sequencing was memory CD4+ T cells from blood (PBMCs). The chain is made from TRBV10-3 and TRBJ2-5, and 7 junction bases match TRBD1. The DNA reads TGTGCCATCAGCTCGACAGGGACAGAGACCCAGTACTTC. It translates as CAISSTGTETQYF.